Following are 11 T cell receptor beta chains from one sample sequenced in a study of cytomegalovirus exposure and HLA in healthy donors. Repertoires were generated with immunoSEQ multiplex PCR, while TCRdb's copy carries only in-frame clones and drops some. The data contain tens of thousands of clones, nearly 96% of them seen just once; the ten biggest clones take up more than 3.5%. The sequencing sample was made of PBMCs. These receptors were obtained from a young woman in good health and CMV-seropositive.

V is TRBV5-6 and J is TRBJ1-4; D not certain. The CDR3 extends over 14 amino acids. The germline V gene encodes CDR1 SGHDT and CDR2 YYEEEE. V was shortened by 0 bases and J by 6 bases, with 9 bases between the two germline ends. As DNA, the CDR3 is TGTGCCAGCAGCTTGGCTTGGGCCGATGAAAAACTGTTTTTT. This encodes CASSLAWADEKLFF.

The chain is built from TRBV28 and TRBJ2-5; a weak D match, TRBD2 (7 bases). Trimming removed 3 bases from V and 5 bases from J, with 16 bases in between. The germline gives CDR1 MDHEN, CDR2 SYDVKM. The CDR3 length is 15 residues. The CDR3 DNA is TGTGCCAGCAGTTTTACAGGGTTGGGGGGGGAGACCCAGTACTTC. This encodes CASSFTGLGGETQYF.

The V call is TRBV19, the J call TRBJ2-1; 8 bases agree with TRBD2. V gave up 3 bases and J gave up 0 bases; unmatched junction bases: 7. The germline V gene encodes CDR1 LNHDA and CDR2 SQIVND (reference sequence). The CDR3 contains 17 residues. The CDR3 loop reads CASSMASGPYSYNEQFF. The CDR3 region has the DNA TGTGCCAGTAGTATGGCTAGCGGGCCCTACTCCTACAATGAGCAGTTCTTC.

This chain connects TRBV28 to TRBJ2-7, with TRBD2 identical over 7 bases. Per the germline V gene, CDR1 is MDHEN and CDR2 is SYDVKM. The CDR3 spans 17 residues. V lost 7 bases, J lost 7 bases, and 22 bases stayed unmatched. In nucleotides, the CDR3 is TGTGCCAGCACCCGGATCGAGGGCGGGGGACTGGGGGGGGAGCAGTACTTC. Translated: CASTRIEGGGLGGEQYF.

The chain couples TRBV5-1 to TRBJ1-5; possibly TRBD1 for D (5 bases). V lost 0 bases and J lost 7, with 14 bases in between. The CDR3 has 15 amino acids. The V gene's germline CDR1 is SGHRS and CDR2 YFSETQ. CDR3 region: CASSLVGGDGQPQHF. Written as DNA, the CDR3 is TGCGCCAGCAGCTTGGTTGGAGGGGACGGACAGCCCCAGCATTTT. Complete variable domain (other parts from reference TRBV5-1 and TRBJ1-5): KAGVTQTPRYLIKTRGQQVTLSCSPISGHRSVSWYQQTPGQGLQFLFEYFSETQRNKGNFPGRFSGRQFSNSRSEMNVSTLELGDSALYLCASSLVGGDGQPQHFGDGTRLSIL.

V is TRBV2 and J is TRBJ1-2, with 9 bases that match TRBD1. Per the germline V gene, CDR1 is SNHLY and CDR2 is FYNNEI. V lost 8 bases and J lost 6; bases outside the gene matches: 10. The CDR3 covers 14 residues. The CDR3: CASHRDRELDGYTF. The CDR3 DNA is TGTGCCAGCCACCGGGACAGGGAGCTGGATGGCTACACCTTC.

The chain links TRBV5-1 to TRBJ2-7, with TRBD2 identical over 10 bases. In germline, CDR1 is SGHRS, CDR2 YFSETQ. J gave up 3 bases and V 2 bases, and 5 bases lay outside the gene matches. This CDR3 is built from 15 residues. This CDR3 is CASSLSSGSYYEQYF. CDR3 coding DNA: TGCGCCAGCAGCTTATCTAGCGGGAGTTACTACGAGCAGTACTTC.

The J gene is TRBJ2-1, the V gene TRBV13; 11 bases match TRBD2. The J segment lost 2 bases and the V segment lost 4 bases, leaving 4 bases of the junction unmatched. Germline V gives CDR1 PRHDT, CDR2 FYEKMQ (reference sequence). The length of the CDR3 is 16 residues. The CDR3 nucleotides are TGTGCCAGCAGCTACGGGACTAGCGGCACCTACAATGAGCAGTTCTTC. This codes for CASSYGTSGTYNEQFF. Combining the CDR3 with reference TRBV13 and TRBJ2-1 gives the whole variable domain AAGVIQSPRHLIKEKRETATLKCYPIPRHDTVYWYQQGPGQDPQFLISFYEKMQSDKGSIPDRFSAQQFSDYHSELNMSSLELGDSALYFCASSYGTSGTYNEQFFGPGTRLTVL.

The CDR3 DNA sequence: TGTGCCAGCAGTGGGACTAGCGGGACCACAGATACGCAGTATTTT. This sequence encodes CASSGTSGTTDTQYF. The chain has TRBV5-4 and TRBJ2-3; 13 bases map to TRBD2. The CDR3 totals 15 residues. Germline trimming cut 5 bases from V and 2 bases from J; bases unmatched to any gene: 2. Germline CDR1 is SGHNT and CDR2 is YYREEE (reference sequence).

This clone appeared once. Here the CDR3 reads CASSLGGSPYNEQFF. CDR3 coding DNA: TGTGCCAGCAGTTTGGGCGGGAGCCCCTACAATGAGCAGTTCTTC. The genes are TRBV27 and TRBJ2-1; 7 bases fit TRBD2. V was clipped by 3 bases and J by 2 bases; unmatched bases: 4. Germline values: CDR1 MNHEY, CDR2 SMNVEV (reference sequence). The CDR3 totals 15 residues.

V and J are TRBV4-1 and TRBJ2-7, with 10 bases fitting TRBD2. The CDR3 is made up of 18 amino acids. Germline assignment: CDR1 MGHRA and CDR2 YSYEKL. V shed 1 base and J 4 bases; nucleotides not matched to a gene: 13. The CDR3 coding sequence is TGCGCCAGCAGCCAAGGGGTAGCGGGAGGAAAGGTCAATTACGAGCAGTACTTC. Translated: CASSQGVAGGKVNYEQYF.